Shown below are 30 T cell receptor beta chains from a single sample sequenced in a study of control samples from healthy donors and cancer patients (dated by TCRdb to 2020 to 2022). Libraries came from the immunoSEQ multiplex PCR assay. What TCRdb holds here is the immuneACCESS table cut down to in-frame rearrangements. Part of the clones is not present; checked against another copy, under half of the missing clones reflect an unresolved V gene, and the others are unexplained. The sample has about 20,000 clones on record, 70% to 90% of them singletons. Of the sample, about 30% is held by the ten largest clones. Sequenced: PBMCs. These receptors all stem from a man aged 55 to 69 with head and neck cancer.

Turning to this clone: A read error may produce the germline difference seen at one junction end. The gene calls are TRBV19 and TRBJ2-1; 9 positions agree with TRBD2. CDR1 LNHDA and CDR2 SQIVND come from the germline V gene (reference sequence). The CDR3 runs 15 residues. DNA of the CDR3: TGTGCCTGTAGTTTGGTAGCGGGGGCCTACAATGAGCAGTTCTTC. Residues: CACSLVAGAYNEQFF.

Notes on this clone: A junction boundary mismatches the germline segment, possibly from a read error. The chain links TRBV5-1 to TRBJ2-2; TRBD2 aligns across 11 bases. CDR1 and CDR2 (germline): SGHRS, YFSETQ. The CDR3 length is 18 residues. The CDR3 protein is CASSLASGGLRGTGELFF. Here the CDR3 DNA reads TGCGCCAGCAGCTTGGCTAGCGGGGGGCTTCGAGGCACCGGGGAGCTATTTTTT. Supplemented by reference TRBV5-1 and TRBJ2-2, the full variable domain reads KAGVTQTPRYLIKTRGQQVTLSCSPISGHRSVSWYQQTPGQGLQFLFEYFSETQRNKGNFPGRFSGRQFSNSRSEMNVSTLELGDSALYLCASSLASGGLRGTGELFFGEGSRLTVL.

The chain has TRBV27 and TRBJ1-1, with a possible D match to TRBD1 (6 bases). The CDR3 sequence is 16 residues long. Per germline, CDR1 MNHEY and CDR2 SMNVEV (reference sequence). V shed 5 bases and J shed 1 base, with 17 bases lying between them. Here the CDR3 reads CASSRGQADKNTEAFF. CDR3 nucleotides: TGTGCCAGCAGTAGGGGACAAGCCGATAAGAACACTGAAGCTTTCTTT.

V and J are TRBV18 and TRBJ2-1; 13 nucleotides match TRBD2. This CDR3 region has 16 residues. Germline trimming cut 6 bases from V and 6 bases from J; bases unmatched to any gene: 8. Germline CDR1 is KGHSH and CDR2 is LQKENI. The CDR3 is CASSRGLAGDGNEQFF. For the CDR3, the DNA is TGTGCCAGCTCGCGTGGACTAGCGGGGGATGGCAATGAGCAGTTCTTC.

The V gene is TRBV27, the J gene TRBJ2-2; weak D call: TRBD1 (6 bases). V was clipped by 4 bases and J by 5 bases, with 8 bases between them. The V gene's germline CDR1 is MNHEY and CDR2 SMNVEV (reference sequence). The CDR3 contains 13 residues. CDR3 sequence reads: CASSYQGTGELFF. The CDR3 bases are TGTGCCAGCAGTTATCAGGGGACCGGGGAGCTGTTTTTT.

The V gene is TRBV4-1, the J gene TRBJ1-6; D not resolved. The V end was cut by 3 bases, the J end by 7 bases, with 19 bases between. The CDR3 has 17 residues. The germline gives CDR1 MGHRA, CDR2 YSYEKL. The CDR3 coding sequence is TGCGCCAGCAGCCAGCCGATTCGAGGGTCGGCGAATTCACCCCTCCACTTT. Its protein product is CASSQPIRGSANSPLHF.

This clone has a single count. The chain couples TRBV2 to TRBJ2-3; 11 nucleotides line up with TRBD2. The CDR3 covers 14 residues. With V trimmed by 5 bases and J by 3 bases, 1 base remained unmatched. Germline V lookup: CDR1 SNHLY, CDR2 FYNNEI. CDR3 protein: CASSSSGGTDTQYF. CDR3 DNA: TGTGCCAGCAGTTCTAGCGGGGGGACAGATACGCAGTATTTT.

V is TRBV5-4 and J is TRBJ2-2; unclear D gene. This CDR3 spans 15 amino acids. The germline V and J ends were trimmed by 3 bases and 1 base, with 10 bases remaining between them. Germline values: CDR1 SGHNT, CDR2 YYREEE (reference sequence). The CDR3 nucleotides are TGTGCCAGCAGCTACGGTATGGGGAACACCGGGGAGCTGTTTTTT. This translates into CASSYGMGNTGELFF.

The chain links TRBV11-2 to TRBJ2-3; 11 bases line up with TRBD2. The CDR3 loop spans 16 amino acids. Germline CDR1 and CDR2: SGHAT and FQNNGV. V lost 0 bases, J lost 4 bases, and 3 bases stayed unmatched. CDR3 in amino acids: CASSLDLAGGADTQYF. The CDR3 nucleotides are TGTGCCAGCAGCTTAGACTTAGCGGGGGGGGCAGATACGCAGTATTTT.

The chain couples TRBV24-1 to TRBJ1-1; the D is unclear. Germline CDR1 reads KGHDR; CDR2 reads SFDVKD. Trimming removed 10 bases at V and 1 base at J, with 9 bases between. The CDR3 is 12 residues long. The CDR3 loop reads CATGLWNTEAFF. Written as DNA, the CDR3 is TGTGCCACTGGTTTGTGGAACACTGAAGCTTTCTTT.

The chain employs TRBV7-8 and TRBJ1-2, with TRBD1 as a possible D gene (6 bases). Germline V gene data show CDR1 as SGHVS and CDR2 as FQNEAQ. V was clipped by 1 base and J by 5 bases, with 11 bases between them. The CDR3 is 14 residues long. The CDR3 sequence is CASSLGGGAYGYTF. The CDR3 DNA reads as TGTGCCAGCAGCTTAGGGGGGGGCGCATATGGCTACACCTTC.

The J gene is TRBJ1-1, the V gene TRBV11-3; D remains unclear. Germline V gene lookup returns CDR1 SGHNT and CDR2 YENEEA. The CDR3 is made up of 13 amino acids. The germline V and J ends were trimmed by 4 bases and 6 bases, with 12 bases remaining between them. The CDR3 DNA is TGTGCCAGCAGCTCCTTTGACTCCCCTGAAGCTTTCTTT. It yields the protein CASSSFDSPEAFF.

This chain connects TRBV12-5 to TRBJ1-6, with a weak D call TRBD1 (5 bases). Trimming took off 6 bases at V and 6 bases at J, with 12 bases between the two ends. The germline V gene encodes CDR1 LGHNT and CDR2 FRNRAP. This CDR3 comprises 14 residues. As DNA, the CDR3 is TGTGCTAGTGGAATGGACAAAAGTAATTCACCCCTCCACTTT. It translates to CASGMDKSNSPLHF.

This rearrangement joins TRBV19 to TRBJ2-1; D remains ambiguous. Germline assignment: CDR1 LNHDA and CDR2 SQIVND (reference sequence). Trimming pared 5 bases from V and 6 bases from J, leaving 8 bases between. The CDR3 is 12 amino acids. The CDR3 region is CASSSIPNEQFF. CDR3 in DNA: TGTGCCAGTAGTTCTATCCCCAATGAGCAGTTCTTC. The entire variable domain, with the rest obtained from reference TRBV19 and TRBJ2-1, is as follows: DGGITQSPKYLFRKEGQNVTLSCEQNLNHDAMYWYRQDPGQGLRLIYYSQIVNDFQKGDIAEGYSVSREKKESFPLTVTSAQKNPTAFYLCASSSIPNEQFFGPGTRLTVL.

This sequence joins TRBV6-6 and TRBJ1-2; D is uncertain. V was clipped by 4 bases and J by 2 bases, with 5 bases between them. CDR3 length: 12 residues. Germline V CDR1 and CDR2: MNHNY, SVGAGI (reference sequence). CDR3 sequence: CASSSPNYGYTF. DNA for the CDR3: TGTGCCAGCAGTTCCCCGAACTATGGCTACACCTTC.

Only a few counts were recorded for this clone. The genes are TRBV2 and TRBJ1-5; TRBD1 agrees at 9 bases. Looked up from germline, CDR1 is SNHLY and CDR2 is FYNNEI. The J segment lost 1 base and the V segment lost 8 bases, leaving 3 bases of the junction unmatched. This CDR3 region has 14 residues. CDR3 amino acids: CASGGQGSNQPQHF. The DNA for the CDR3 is TGTGCCAGCGGGGGACAGGGAAGCAATCAGCCCCAGCATTTT.

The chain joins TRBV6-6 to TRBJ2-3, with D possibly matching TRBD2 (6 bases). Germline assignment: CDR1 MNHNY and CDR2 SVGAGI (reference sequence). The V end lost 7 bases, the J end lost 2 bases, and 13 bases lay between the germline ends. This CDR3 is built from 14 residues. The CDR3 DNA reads TGTGCCAGCAAACGGGGGAGCCCCACAGATACGCAGTATTTT. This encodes CASKRGSPTDTQYF.

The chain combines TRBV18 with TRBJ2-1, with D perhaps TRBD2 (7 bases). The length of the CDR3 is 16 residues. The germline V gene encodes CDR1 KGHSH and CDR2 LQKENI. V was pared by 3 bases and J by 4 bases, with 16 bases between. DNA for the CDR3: TGTGCCAGCTCACCGGCTAGGGGGGGCCCTTACAATGAGCAGTTCTTC. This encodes CASSPARGGPYNEQFF.

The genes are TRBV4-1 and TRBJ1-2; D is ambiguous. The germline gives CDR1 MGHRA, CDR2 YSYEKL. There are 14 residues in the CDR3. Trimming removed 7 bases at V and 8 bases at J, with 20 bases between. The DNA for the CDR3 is TGCGCCAGCACTCCCGACGGAGGCCTTTGGGGCTACACCTTC. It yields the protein CASTPDGGLWGYTF.

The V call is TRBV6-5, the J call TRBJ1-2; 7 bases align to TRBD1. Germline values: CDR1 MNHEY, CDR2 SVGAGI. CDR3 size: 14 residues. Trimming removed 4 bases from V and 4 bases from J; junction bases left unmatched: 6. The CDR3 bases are TGTGCCAGCAGTTTGGGGGGACAGAGCTATGGCTACACCTTC. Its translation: CASSLGGQSYGYTF.

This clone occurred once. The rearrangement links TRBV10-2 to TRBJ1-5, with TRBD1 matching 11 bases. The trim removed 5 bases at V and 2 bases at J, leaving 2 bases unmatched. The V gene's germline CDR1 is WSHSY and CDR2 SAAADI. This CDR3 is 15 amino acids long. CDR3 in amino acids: CASSQGQGGNQPQHF. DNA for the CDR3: TGCGCCAGCAGTCAGGGACAGGGGGGCAATCAGCCCCAGCATTTT.

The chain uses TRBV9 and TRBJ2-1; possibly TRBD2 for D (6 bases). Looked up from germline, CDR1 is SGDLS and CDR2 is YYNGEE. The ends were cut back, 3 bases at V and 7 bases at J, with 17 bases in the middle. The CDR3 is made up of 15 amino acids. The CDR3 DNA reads TGTGCCAGCAGCGGACTTGGAGGTGCGGGGAATGAGCAGTTCTTC. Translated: CASSGLGGAGNEQFF.

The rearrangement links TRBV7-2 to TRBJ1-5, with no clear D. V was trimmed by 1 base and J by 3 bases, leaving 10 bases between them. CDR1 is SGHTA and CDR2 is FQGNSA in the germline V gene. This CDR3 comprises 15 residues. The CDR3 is CASSLDNTHNQPQHF. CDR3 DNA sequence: TGTGCCAGCAGCTTAGACAACACGCACAATCAGCCCCAGCATTTT.

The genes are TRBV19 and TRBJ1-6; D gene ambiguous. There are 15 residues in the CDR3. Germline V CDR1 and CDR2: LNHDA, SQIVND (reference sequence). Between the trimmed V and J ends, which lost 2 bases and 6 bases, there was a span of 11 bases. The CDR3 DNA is TGTGCCAGTAGTATAATGACACCTGGTAATTCACCCCTCCACTTT. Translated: CASSIMTPGNSPLHF.

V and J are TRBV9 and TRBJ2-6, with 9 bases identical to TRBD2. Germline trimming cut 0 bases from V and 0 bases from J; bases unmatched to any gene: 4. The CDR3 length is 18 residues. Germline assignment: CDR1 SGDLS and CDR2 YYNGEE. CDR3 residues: CASSVGLAVASGANVLTF. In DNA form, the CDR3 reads TGTGCCAGCAGCGTAGGACTAGCGGTGGCCTCTGGGGCCAACGTCCTGACTTTC.

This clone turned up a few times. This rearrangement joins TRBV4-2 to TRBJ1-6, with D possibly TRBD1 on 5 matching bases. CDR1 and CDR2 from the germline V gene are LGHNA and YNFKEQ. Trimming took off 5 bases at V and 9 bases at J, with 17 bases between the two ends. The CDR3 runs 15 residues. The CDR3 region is CASSGPGGVGSPLHF. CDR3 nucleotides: TGTGCCAGCAGCGGCCCCGGGGGAGTTGGTTCACCCCTCCACTTT.

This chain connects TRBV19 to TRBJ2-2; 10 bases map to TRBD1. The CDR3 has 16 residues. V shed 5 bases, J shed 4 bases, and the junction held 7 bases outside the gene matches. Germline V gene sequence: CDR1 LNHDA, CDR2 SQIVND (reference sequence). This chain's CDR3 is CASSAPGTGVTGELFF. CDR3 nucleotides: TGTGCCAGTAGTGCCCCCGGGACAGGGGTCACCGGGGAGCTGTTTTTT.

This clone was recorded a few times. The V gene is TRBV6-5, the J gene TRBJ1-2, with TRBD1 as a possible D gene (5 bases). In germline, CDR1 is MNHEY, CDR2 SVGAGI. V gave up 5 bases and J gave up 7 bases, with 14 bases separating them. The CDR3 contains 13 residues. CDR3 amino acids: CASSTPGMGGYTF. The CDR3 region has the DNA TGTGCCAGCAGTACCCCAGGGATGGGTGGCTACACCTTC.

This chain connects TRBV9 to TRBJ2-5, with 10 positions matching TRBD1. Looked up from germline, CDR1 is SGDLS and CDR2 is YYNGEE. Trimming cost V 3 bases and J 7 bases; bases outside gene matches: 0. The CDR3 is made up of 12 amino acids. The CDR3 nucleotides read TGTGCCAGCAGCGGGACAGGGGGGACCCAGTACTTC. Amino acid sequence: CASSGTGGTQYF.

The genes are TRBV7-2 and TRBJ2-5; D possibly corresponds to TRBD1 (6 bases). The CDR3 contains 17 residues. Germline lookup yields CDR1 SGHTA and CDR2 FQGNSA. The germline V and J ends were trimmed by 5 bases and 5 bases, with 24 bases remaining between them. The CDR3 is CASSPQPPTGSRETQYF. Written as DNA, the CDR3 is TGTGCCAGCAGCCCGCAGCCGCCTACAGGGTCTAGGGAGACCCAGTACTTC.